This paragraph reports one T cell receptor (beta chain). Its antigen is undetermined. The ends were cut back, 0 bases at V and 5 bases at J, with 9 bases in the middle. Germline CDR1 and CDR2: SGHNT and YYREEE (reference sequence). The CDR3 spans 13 residues. TCRdb keeps only in-frame clones here, not all; method: immunoSEQ multiplex PCR. Here the sample spans thousands of clones, 78% being singletons. Noted time point: newly diagnosed, previously untreated cHL patient sample. This record belongs to a study of PD-1 blockade in classical Hodgkin lymphoma. Whole-study results and caveats: Reports indicated that newly diagnosed patients had lower baseline TCR diversity than healthy donors did. Reasons behind the repertoire differences stay unclear, perhaps disease activity or earlier therapy.

The clonotype originates from a human donor with classical Hodgkin lymphoma. The sample consisted of peripheral blood mononuclear cells (PBMCs). The chain combines TRBV5-4 with TRBJ2-7; D may be TRBD1 (5 bases). CDR3 protein: CASSLGQGHEQYF. The CDR3 DNA reads as TGTGCCAGCAGCTTGGGGCAGGGCCACGAGCAGTACTTC.